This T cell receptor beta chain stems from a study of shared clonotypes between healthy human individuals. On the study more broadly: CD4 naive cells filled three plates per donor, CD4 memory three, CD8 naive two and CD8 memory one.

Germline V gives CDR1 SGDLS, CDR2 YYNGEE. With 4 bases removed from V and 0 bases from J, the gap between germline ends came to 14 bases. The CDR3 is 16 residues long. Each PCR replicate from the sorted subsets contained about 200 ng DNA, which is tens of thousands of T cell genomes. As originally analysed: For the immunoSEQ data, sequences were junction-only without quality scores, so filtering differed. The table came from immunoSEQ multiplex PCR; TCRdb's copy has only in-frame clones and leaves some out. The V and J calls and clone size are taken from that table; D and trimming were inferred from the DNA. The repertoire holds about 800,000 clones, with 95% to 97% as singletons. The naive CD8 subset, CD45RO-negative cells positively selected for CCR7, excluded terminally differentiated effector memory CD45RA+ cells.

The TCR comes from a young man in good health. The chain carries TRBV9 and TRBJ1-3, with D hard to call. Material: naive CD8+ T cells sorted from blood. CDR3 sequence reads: CASSSPVVGSGNTIYF. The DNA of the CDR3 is TGTGCCAGCAGCTCCCCTGTTGTGGGCTCTGGAAACACCATATATTTT.